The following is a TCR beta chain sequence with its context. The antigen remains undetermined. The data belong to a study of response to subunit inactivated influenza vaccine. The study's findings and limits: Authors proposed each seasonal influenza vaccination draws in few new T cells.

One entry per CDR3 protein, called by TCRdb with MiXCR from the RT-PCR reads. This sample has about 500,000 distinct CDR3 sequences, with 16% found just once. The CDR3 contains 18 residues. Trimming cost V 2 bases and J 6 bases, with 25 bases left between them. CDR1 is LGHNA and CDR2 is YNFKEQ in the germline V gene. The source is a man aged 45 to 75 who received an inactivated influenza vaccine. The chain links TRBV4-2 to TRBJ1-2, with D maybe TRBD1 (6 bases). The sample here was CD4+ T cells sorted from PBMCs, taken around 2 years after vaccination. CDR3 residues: CASSQWTAGASLFDGYTF. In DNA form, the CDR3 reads TGTGCCAGCAGCCAATGGACAGCCGGGGCGTCCCTTTTTGATGGCTACACCTTC.